This T cell receptor beta chain was identified in a study of T cell responses to AZD1222 COVID-19 vaccine (dated by TCRdb to 2020 to 2022). With respect to the entire study: TCR sequencing was performed for 230 to 250 trial participants, of whom 200 to 220 were given two doses of AZD1222 and around 25 were given two doses of MenACWY control vaccine. Enrollment into the trials was organized by age into subgroups of 18-55, 56-69 and 70-plus years, and those subgroups contained approximately 150, 30 and 60 TCR-sequenced participants, respectively.

Reading the germline V gene gives CDR1 ENHRY and CDR2 SYGVKD. Its CDR3 holds 14 amino acids, cysteine through phenylalanine. Only the CDR3 part of the read is kept: 42 bases, read in frame from the first base. Trimming removed 4 bases from V and 1 base from J, leaving 10 bases between the germline ends. The intended sense of this specimen's time point label: about 28 days (+/-7) after the second vaccine dose. AZD1222 recipients with second doses at about 4 weeks or about 12 weeks were pooled, because spike-specific TCR depth and breadth did not differ between schedules. The vaccinee samples were drawn from two UK trials, COV001 and COV002, one of which was a single-blind randomized controlled phase 2/3 trial testing AZD1222 (ChAdOx1 nCoV-19) in healthy adults. For TCRbeta chain sequencing, PBMC samples were collected from trial participants at day 0 and at day 28 after the second dose. Study-level results and caveats: Participants were mostly white British and included more females than males, and it was suggested by the authors that clonal diversity may have been underestimated. The 56-69-year group was small, and its depth increase did not reach significance, likely because of low power. Because no samples from the day 14 peak response were available, repertoires could be characterized only after the peak T cell response. Only five to seven AZD1222 recipients were SARS-CoV-2 seropositive at baseline, limiting conclusions about previously exposed vaccinees. CD4 TCRs associated with the vaccine covered the entire spike protein, and the dominant responses were in regions 160-218 and 743-854. Nearly half of unique spike-specific TCRs reportedly recognized epitopes outside regions mutated in the B.1.351 and B.1.1.7 variants. After two AZD1222 doses, spike-specific TCR breadth and depth were significantly higher than at day 0 and than in MenACWY recipients.

Points on this clone: Its target antigen remains unknown. Per-nucleotide qualities are absent, and no much larger clonotype sits a single base away.

The CDR3 regions of human TCRbeta chains were analyzed by immunosequencing. In the paper's pipeline: Repertoire TCRs were checked for matches against a reference library of SARS-CoV-2-specific TCRs that had been generated using the MIRA antigen-specificity platform. Breadth was defined as the fraction of unique TCRs that were SARS-CoV-2-associated, and depth was defined as the fraction of total T cells that were SARS-CoV-2-associated. Each spike-specific TCR was assigned to its reactive spike region and to a CD4 or CD8 class using the MIRA data. Log10-transformed breadth and depth values were compared by one-way ANOVA with Sidak's multiple comparisons tests. The immuneACCESS repertoire file appears here via TCRdb, limited to in-frame rearrangements. These files lack a portion of the clones; in checked studies, under half of the deficit traces to unresolved V genes, and the cause of the others is not known. For V, J and clone size, that table is used; D and trimming come from the DNA. In this sample the table shows roughly 120,000 clones, roughly 91% of which occur a single time. The top ten clonotypes cover 3.5% of the sample.

The sequenced sample was peripheral blood, obtained 28 days after the second AZD1222 dose. The sequence was obtained from an adult who received the AZD1222 COVID-19 vaccine. The rearranged chain carries TRBV10-3 and TRBJ1-1; possibly the D gene is TRBD1, per 5 matching bases. The DNA sequence follows: TGTGCCATCAGTGGTAGTACAGGGAACACTGAAGCTTTCTTT. This gives the protein CAISGSTGNTEAFF.